This T cell receptor (beta chain) was obtained from a study of Ad26.COV2.S vaccination and SARS-CoV-2 variants. Study overall: Enrolled in COV1001, the donor was in the Ad26.COV2.S trial arm, which received the vaccine.

Clones were read by immunoSEQ multiplex PCR, and TCRdb kept only the in-frame ones, dropping some. The sample records over 200,000 clones, 88% being singletons. Regarding treatment: approximately 18 received Ad26.COV2.S at low or high dose, single or two shots; roughly five received placebo; per-sample allocation not given. All samples were drawn on day 63, counting from the first vaccine or placebo injection. Wuhan-strain spike was delivered by a replication-incompetent Ad26 vector. The V end lost 2 bases, the J end lost 4 bases, and 15 bases lay between the germline ends. The CDR3 consists of 15 residues. Germline V gives CDR1 SNHLY, CDR2 FYNNEI. Regarding the study as a whole: Compared with placebo recipients, vaccine recipients had higher spike-specific TCR breadth.

This clone came up a few times. Its matching antigen is unknown. This chain links TRBV2 with TRBJ2-7; possibly TRBD2 for D (6 bases). The sequence was obtained from a person between 18 and 65 years old who received the Ad26.COV2.S COVID-19 vaccine or a placebo. Sequenced material: peripheral blood, taken in a trial of Ad26.COV2.S vaccine versus placebo. This CDR3 reads CASSESPQRVYEQYF. CDR3 nucleotides: TGTGCCAGCAGTGAATCCCCTCAGCGGGTTTACGAGCAGTACTTC.